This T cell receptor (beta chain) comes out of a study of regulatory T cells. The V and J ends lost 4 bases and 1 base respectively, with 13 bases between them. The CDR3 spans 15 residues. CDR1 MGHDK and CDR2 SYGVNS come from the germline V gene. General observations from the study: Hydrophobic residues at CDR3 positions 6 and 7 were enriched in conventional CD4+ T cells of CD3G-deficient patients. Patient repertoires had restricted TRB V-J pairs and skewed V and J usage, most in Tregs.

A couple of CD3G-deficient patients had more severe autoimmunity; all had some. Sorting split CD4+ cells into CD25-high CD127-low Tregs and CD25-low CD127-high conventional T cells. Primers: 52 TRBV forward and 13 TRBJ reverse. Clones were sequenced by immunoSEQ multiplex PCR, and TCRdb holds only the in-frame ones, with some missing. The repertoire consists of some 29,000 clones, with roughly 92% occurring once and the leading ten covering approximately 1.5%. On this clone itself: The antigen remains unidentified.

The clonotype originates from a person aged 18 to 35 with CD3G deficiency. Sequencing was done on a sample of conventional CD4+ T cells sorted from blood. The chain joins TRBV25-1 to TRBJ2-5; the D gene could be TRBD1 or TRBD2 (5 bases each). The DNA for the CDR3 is TGTGCCAGCAGTGCTAGGGACGGGCCCCAAGAGACCCAGTACTTC. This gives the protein CASSARDGPQETQYF.